The 2 T cell receptor beta chains presented below share a single source sample, sequenced in a study of T cells in Graves' hyperthyroidism and ophthalmopathy. Researchers amplified the TCR beta CDR3 regions from RNA transcripts. The HTBI primer set drove a first-round RT-PCR of the TCR CDR3. TCRdb re-called the multiplex PCR reads through MiXCR, storing one row per CDR3 protein. The table includes about 600,000 distinct CDR3 sequences, 11% to 15% detected once. The sample comprised blood. The source is a woman aged 18-29 years with Graves' ophthalmopathy.

This clonotype was counted at least ten times. This chain uses TRBV18 with TRBJ2-1, with no clear D. Looked up from germline, CDR1 is KGHSH and CDR2 is LQKENI. The CDR3 is made up of 14 amino acids. The V and J ends lost 4 bases and 5 bases respectively, with 12 bases between them. CDR3 coding DNA: TGTGCCAGCTCACTCCTGGCCCCACACAATGAGCAGTTCTTC. Encoded protein: CASSLLAPHNEQFF.

This clonotype was counted many times. V gene TRBV12-5 combines with J gene TRBJ2-1; 16 nucleotides match TRBD2. The length of the CDR3 is 16 residues. Trimming cost V 7 bases and J 5 bases; bases outside gene matches: 5. Germline-derived CDR1 and CDR2 are LGHNT and FRNRAP. CDR3 region: CASVQGLAGGDNEQFF. CDR3 in DNA: TGTGCTAGTGTTCAGGGACTAGCGGGAGGGGACAATGAGCAGTTCTTC.